One TCR beta chain is described in this entry. Its antigen is currently unknown. The assay was immunoSEQ multiplex PCR, and TCRdb's table has in-frame clones only and misses some. The data contain more than 150,000 clones, around 90% of them singletons. This entry comes from a study of T cell responses to AZD1222 COVID-19 vaccine. Regarding the study as a whole: The breadth and depth of Spike-specific TCRs increased once two AZD1222 doses had been given. Repertoires were obtained only post-peak T cell response. Baseline seropositivity characterized only six AZD1222 recipients. In the spike-specific TCR repertoire, nearly half reportedly target unmutated variant regions.

Trimming removed 0 bases at V and 5 bases at J, with 10 bases between. Germline V gives CDR1 SEHNR, CDR2 FQNEAQ (reference sequence). The CDR3 extends over 14 amino acids. This sequence was found in an adult who received the AZD1222 COVID-19 vaccine. This chain uses TRBV7-9 with TRBJ2-5; either TRBD1 or TRBD2 may supply D (5 bases each). Sequencing used peripheral blood, obtained 28 days after the second AZD1222 dose. Written as DNA, the CDR3 is TGTGCCAGCAGCTTAGCCAATGAGGGGGAGACCCAGTACTTC. Its protein product is CASSLANEGETQYF. Based on the CDR3 plus reference TRBV7-9 and TRBJ2-5, the full variable domain is DTGVSQNPRHKITKRGQNVTFRCDPISEHNRLYWYRQTLGQGPEFLTYFQNEAQLEKSRLLSDRFSAERPKGSFSTLEIQRTEQGDSAMYLCASSLANEGETQYFGPGTRLLVL.